These 24 T cell receptor beta chains share one sample of origin, sequenced in a study of blood T cell repertoires in COVID-19. Assay: immunoSEQ multiplex PCR; the TCRdb copy retains only in-frame clones and omits some. The table includes 150,000 to 200,000 clones, about four fifths detected once. The sample consisted of peripheral blood. These receptors were taken from a man between 60 and 75 years old with acute or convalescent COVID-19.

The chain recombines TRBV28 with TRBJ1-5, with D possibly TRBD1 on 6 matching bases. The CDR3 consists of 12 residues. V lost 9 bases, J lost 2 bases, and 8 bases lay in between. CDR1 is MDHEN and CDR2 is SYDVKM in the germline V gene. Written as DNA, the CDR3 is TGTGCCAGTCGGACAGGCAATCAGCCCCAGCATTTT. This codes for CASRTGNQPQHF.

This clone was seen just once. The V and J genes are TRBV6-2 or TRBV6-3 and TRBJ2-5, with TRBD1 matching 7 bases. J gave up 6 bases and V 2 bases, and 3 bases lay outside the gene matches. The V gene's germline CDR1 is MNHEY and CDR2 SVGEGT. The CDR3 sequence is 13 residues long. This CDR3 is CASSYDREKTQYF. The CDR3 coding sequence is TGTGCCAGCAGTTACGACAGGGAAAAGACCCAGTACTTC.

The V and J genes are TRBV12-2 and TRBJ2-3; TRBD2, as called in the table, went unchecked against the DNA. TRBV12-2 has pseudogene status. This CDR3 region has 16 residues. The CDR3 region has the DNA TGTGCAAGTCGGTCCCCTAGCGGGAGGGCCCCGGATACGCAGTATTTT. It encodes CASRSPSGRAPDTQYF.

A single count supports this clone. This rearrangement joins TRBV30 to TRBJ2-7; maybe TRBD2 (5 bases). V dropped 0 bases and J dropped 6 bases, with 12 bases sitting between them. CDR3 length: 13 residues. CDR1 and CDR2 from the germline V gene are GTSNPN and SVGIG (reference sequence). The CDR3 sequence is CAWSVHGVGEQYF. The CDR3 DNA reads as TGTGCCTGGAGTGTACACGGGGTGGGCGAGCAGTACTTC.

The chain carries TRBV2 and TRBJ1-3, with 8 bases that match TRBD1. Trimming at V came to 3 bases and at J to 0 bases, leaving 4 bases not matched to a gene. This CDR3 has 16 amino acids. CDR1 SNHLY and CDR2 FYNNEI come from the germline V gene. CDR3 bases: TGTGCCAGCAGTGACCCCGGACAGGGCTCTGGAAACACCATATATTTT. Its translation is CASSDPGQGSGNTIYF.

The CDR3 bases are TGTGCCAGCAGTTACGGCGGGGGCCAGTACTTC. Translated: CASSYGGGQYF. The chain combines TRBV6-2 or TRBV6-3 with TRBJ2-4, with a possible D match to TRBD2 (7 bases). With 2 bases removed from V and 13 bases from J, the gap between germline ends came to 9 bases. Germline V gene sequence: CDR1 MNHEY, CDR2 SVGEGT. The length of the CDR3 is 11 residues.

This chain joins TRBV3-1 (or the pseudogene TRBV3-2) and TRBJ2-1; 12 bases map to TRBD2. CDR3 length equals 21 residues. Trimming removed 1 base from V and 9 bases from J; junction bases left unmatched: 22. Germline assignment: CDR1 LGHDT and CDR2 YNNKEL (reference sequence). Written as DNA, the CDR3 is TGTGCCAGCAGCCAAGCCCGACTAGCGGGGGCCCCGGCTTCCGGTTTCAGTGAGCAGTTCTTC. Amino acids: CASSQARLAGAPASGFSEQFF.

V is TRBV9 and J is TRBJ2-5; D ambiguous. The CDR3 covers 14 residues. Germline CDR1 is SGDLS and CDR2 is YYNGEE. Trimming pared 2 bases from V and 2 bases from J, leaving 10 bases between. The CDR3 nucleotides are TGTGCCAGCAGCGTCAGTCCAGATCAAGAGACCCAGTACTTC. The encoded protein is CASSVSPDQETQYF.

This chain connects TRBV19 to TRBJ2-2; D remains unclear. The CDR3 consists of 15 residues. Deletions cut 4 bases from V and 0 bases from J, with 9 bases between. CDR1 and CDR2 (germline): LNHDA, SQIVND (reference sequence). In DNA form, the CDR3 reads TGTGCCAGTAGTACCAGACACTCGAACACCGGGGAGCTGTTTTTT. This codes for CASSTRHSNTGELFF.

The CDR3 region is CASSDPDRDHQETQYF. The DNA of the CDR3 is TGTGCCAGCAGTGATCCAGACAGGGACCACCAAGAGACCCAGTACTTC. The chain recombines TRBV6-1 with TRBJ2-5; 7 nucleotides agree with TRBD1. The CDR3 contains 16 residues. With 3 bases clipped from V and 0 bases from J, the junction kept 7 bases outside the gene matches. Germline V gene lookup returns CDR1 MNHNS and CDR2 SASEGT.

The rearrangement links TRBV18 to TRBJ2-7; TRBD1 agrees at 9 bases. V gave up 6 bases and J gave up 3 bases; unmatched junction bases: 9. The CDR3 covers 15 residues. Germline CDR1 reads KGHSH; CDR2 reads LQKENI. CDR3 DNA: TGTGCCAGCTCGCCTCCAGGACAGGGGCACTACGAGCAGTACTTC. It translates to CASSPPGQGHYEQYF.

Regarding this clone: Mismatch with germline at one junction end may stem from a read error. The chain links TRBV14 to TRBJ2-7, with 7 nucleotides matching TRBD1. The germline V gene encodes CDR1 SGHDN and CDR2 FVKESK. This CDR3 has 12 amino acids. This chain's CDR3 is CASSRSLQGLDF. The CDR3 DNA reads TGTGCCAGCAGCCGCTCGCTACAGGGGTTAGACTTC.

In its sample, this clone was seen once. The J gene is TRBJ1-6, the V gene TRBV3-1 (or the pseudogene TRBV3-2), with D unclear. Germline V CDR1 and CDR2: LGHDT, YNNKEL (reference sequence). CDR3 size: 13 residues. V was pared by 2 bases and J by 10 bases, with 9 bases between. The CDR3 DNA follows: TGTGCCAGCAGCCAAACTAGTGGCTCACCCCTCCACTTT. Translating it yields CASSQTSGSPLHF.

CDR3 amino acids: CASSWLSGRSSYNEQFF. The CDR3 DNA sequence: TGTGCCAGCAGCTGGCTTAGCGGGAGGAGCTCCTACAATGAGCAGTTCTTC. The chain carries TRBV11-2 and TRBJ2-1, with 10 positions matching TRBD2. CDR1 is SGHAT and CDR2 is FQNNGV in the germline V gene. The CDR3 spans 17 residues. The junction had 6 bases not matched to a gene; V was cut back by 4 bases and J by 0 bases.

The chain joins TRBV6-5 to TRBJ2-1; TRBD2 aligns across 12 bases. The germline CDR1 and CDR2 sequences are MNHEY and SVGAGI. Losses at the gene ends were 6 bases for V and 7 bases for J; bases not matched to a gene: 7. CDR3 length equals 15 residues. The CDR3 DNA sequence: TGTGCCAGCAGGAGACTAGCGGGGGTCGGGAATGAGCAGTTCTTC. Translation gives CASRRLAGVGNEQFF.

V and J are TRBV12-3 or TRBV12-4 and TRBJ1-2; tentative D call: TRBD1 (5 bases). The CDR3 is made up of 13 amino acids. Trimming removed 2 bases at V and 4 bases at J, with 8 bases between. CDR3 bases: TGTGCCAGCAGTTTAATCGGGGGCTATGGCTACACCTTC. Encoded protein: CASSLIGGYGYTF.

This chain uses TRBV3-1 (or the pseudogene TRBV3-2) with TRBJ2-3; D not certain. The CDR3 covers 14 residues. The V end lost 0 bases, the J end lost 3 bases, and 7 bases lay between the germline ends. The germline V gene encodes CDR1 LGHDT and CDR2 YNNKEL (reference sequence). The CDR3 spells CASSQDRWTDTQYF. CDR3 nucleotides: TGTGCCAGCAGCCAAGATCGGTGGACAGATACGCAGTATTTT.

The chain is built from TRBV7-9 and TRBJ2-7; tentative D call: TRBD2 (5 bases). The V and J ends lost 4 bases and 7 bases respectively, with 17 bases between them. CDR3 length equals 14 residues. CDR1 and CDR2 from the germline V gene are SEHNR and FQNEAQ (reference sequence). The CDR3 spells CASSSPLGSNEQYF. The CDR3 DNA is TGTGCCAGCAGCTCTCCACTAGGGTCAAATGAGCAGTACTTC.

The chain uses TRBV25-1 and TRBJ2-1; 8 nucleotides align to TRBD2. The germline V gene has CDR1 MGHDK and CDR2 SYGVNS. With V trimmed by 4 bases and J by 15 bases, 8 bases remained unmatched. This CDR3 is built from 12 residues. CDR3 region: CASSAYSGGLFF. The CDR3 DNA reads as TGTGCCAGCAGTGCCTACTCGGGGGGGTTGTTCTTC. Drawing the rest from reference TRBV25-1 and TRBJ2-1, the complete variable domain is EADIYQTPRYLVIGTGKKITLECSQTMGHDKMYWYQQDPGMELHLIHYSYGVNSTEKGDLSSESTVSRIRTEHFPLTLESARPSHTSQYLCASSAYSGGLFFGPGTRLTVL.

The chain is built from TRBV2 and TRBJ2-2; D gene uncertain. V was shortened by 8 bases and J by 2 bases, with 9 bases between the two germline ends. This CDR3 region has 13 residues. The germline V gene has CDR1 SNHLY and CDR2 FYNNEI. The CDR3 DNA reads as TGTGCCAGCGGCGGAGAAAACACCGGGGAGCTGTTTTTT. Protein: CASGGENTGELFF.

The J gene is TRBJ2-1, the V gene TRBV29-1; D perhaps matches TRBD1 (6 bases). There are 12 residues in the CDR3. V lost 6 bases to trimming and J lost 7 bases, with 13 bases between them. Germline V gives CDR1 SQVTM, CDR2 ANQGSEA. CDR3 sequence: CSVGAQGNEQFF. The CDR3, as DNA: TGCAGCGTAGGGGCCCAGGGGAATGAGCAGTTCTTC.

Only one count was recorded for this clone. The CDR3 region is CASSWGLAGGRTGELFF. CDR3 DNA: TGTGCCAGCAGCTGGGGACTAGCGGGGGGACGGACCGGGGAGCTGTTTTTT. V and J are TRBV13 and TRBJ2-2; 15 positions agree with TRBD2. Trimming at V came to 4 bases and at J to 5 bases, leaving 5 bases not matched to a gene. CDR1 PRHDT and CDR2 FYEKMQ come from the germline V gene (reference sequence). This CDR3 comprises 17 residues.

The chain links TRBV6-5 to TRBJ2-1, with D uncertain. The CDR3 is 13 residues long. Germline V CDR1 and CDR2: MNHEY, SVGAGI. V gave up 4 bases and J gave up 7 bases, with 11 bases separating them. CDR3 sequence reads: CASSSSLGNEQFF. The CDR3 nucleotides read TGTGCCAGCAGTTCCTCGCTCGGGAATGAGCAGTTCTTC.

The sample holds one count of this clone. The V call is TRBV19, the J call TRBJ1-2; possible D gene TRBD1, 6 bases. The germline CDR1 and CDR2 sequences are LNHDA and SQIVND (reference sequence). V lost 2 bases to trimming and J lost 0 bases, with 10 bases between them. The CDR3 length is 15 residues. DNA of the CDR3: TGTGCCAGTAGTATACAGGGGAGAACTAACTATGGCTACACCTTC. It encodes CASSIQGRTNYGYTF.